This is a list of T cell receptor beta chains from one sample in a study of graft-versus-host responses after intestinal transplantation. Clones were sequenced by immunoSEQ multiplex PCR, and TCRdb holds only the in-frame ones, with some missing. There are over 45,000 clones in the sample; approximately 90% occur only once, and 1.6% lies in the top ten. The sequences come from PBMCs, collected 26 days after transplant. These TCRs come from a human patient who received an intestinal transplant, so some T cells may come from the graft donor. The CDR3 runs from the conserved cysteine through the conserved F or W. The D gene is left open where the match is weak. Clone size is shown for a subset of rows, as once, few, many or a class of expanded clone.

size	V	length	D	J	CDR3	DNA
NA	TRBV27	15	NA	TRBJ1-4	CASSALQGGHEKLFF	TGTGCCAGCAGTGCCCTACAGGGTGGGCATGAAAAACTGTTTTTT
NA	TRBV13	13	NA	TRBJ2-7	CASSATGVYEQYF	TGTGCCAGCAGCGCGACAGGCGTCTACGAGCAGTACTTC
NA	TRBV27	13	TRBD1	TRBJ2-7	CASSPGQTYEQYF	TGTGCCAGCAGTCCGGGACAGACCTACGAGCAGTACTTC
NA	TRBV6-1	14	NA	TRBJ1-3	CAGSGGVSGNTIYF	TGTGCCGGATCGGGAGGGGTCTCTGGAAACACCATATATTTT
once	TRBV30	12	NA	TRBJ2-1	CASLDPYNEQFF	TGTGCCTCGCTAGATCCCTACAATGAGCAGTTCTTC
NA	TRBV6-1	15	TRBD2	TRBJ2-3	CASSEPSGATDTQYF	TGTGCCAGCAGTGAACCTAGCGGTGCCACAGATACGCAGTATTTT
few	TRBV4-1	14	NA	TRBJ2-2	CASSPTFNTGELFF	TGCGCCAGCAGCCCGACATTCAACACCGGGGAGCTGTTTTTT
NA	TRBV9	14	NA	TRBJ2-3	CASSDDGRTDTQYF	TGTGCCAGCAGCGACGATGGCCGCACAGATACGCAGTATTTT
NA	TRBV5-1	15	TRBD1	TRBJ2-5	CASLTQPGQVETQYF	TGCGCCAGCCTTACGCAACCGGGACAGGTGGAGACCCAGTACTTC
NA	TRBV2	16	NA	TRBJ1-4	CASTLLPRDVNEKLFF	TGTGCCAGCACACTCCTCCCGCGGGACGTTAATGAAAAACTGTTTTTT
NA	TRBV30	13	TRBD1	TRBJ1-1	CACKRQGITEAFF	TGTGCCTGTAAGCGACAGGGTATCACTGAAGCTTTCTTT
NA	TRBV7-6	14	NA	TRBJ1-5	CASRGPGQNQPQHF	TGTGCCAGCAGGGGGCCAGGACAGAATCAGCCCCAGCATTTT
NA	TRBV25-1	14	TRBD1	TRBJ1-2	CASRRTGEAVGYTF	TGTGCCAGCAGACGGACAGGAGAGGCTGTTGGCTACACCTTC
NA	TRBV25-1	12	NA	TRBJ1-5	CASSAGGEPQHF	TGTGCCAGCAGTGCTGGGGGCGAGCCCCAGCATTTT
NA	TRBV5-6	19	TRBD2	TRBJ2-5	CASSLPTSGGLNGIETQYF	TGTGCCAGCAGCCTACCGACTAGCGGGGGCCTCAATGGTATTGAGACCCAGTACTTC
NA	TRBV9	18	NA	TRBJ2-2	CASSVVDRDYANTGELFF	TGTGCCAGCAGCGTAGTGGACAGGGACTACGCGAACACCGGGGAGCTGTTTTTT
NA	TRBV5-4	15	NA	TRBJ2-5	CASSSARTAQETQYF	TGTGCCAGCAGCTCTGCCCGGACAGCCCAAGAGACCCAGTACTTC
NA	TRBV5-4	14	TRBD2	TRBJ2-3	CASSLRTSEDTQYF	TGTGCCAGCAGCTTGAGGACTAGCGAGGATACGCAGTATTTT
NA	TRBV7-9	16	NA	TRBJ2-2	CASSLGGITNTGELFF	TGTGCCAGCAGCTTAGGAGGCATTACGAACACCGGGGAGCTGTTTTTT
NA	TRBV9	14	NA	TRBJ2-3	CASSPLADTDTQYF	TGTGCCAGCAGTCCCCTGGCGGACACAGATACGCAGTATTTT
NA	TRBV10-3	12	TRBD1	TRBJ2-7	CAISGTGGWQYF	TGTGCCATCAGTGGGACAGGGGGCTGGCAGTACTTC
NA	TRBV18	12	NA	TRBJ2-1	CASSLYQGEQFF	TGTGCCAGCTCACTGTATCAGGGGGAGCAGTTCTTC
once	TRBV27	13	NA	TRBJ1-2	CASSLSDRGGYTF	TGTGCCAGCAGTTTATCGGACAGAGGAGGCTACACCTTC
NA	TRBV9	15	NA	TRBJ2-1	CASSPEWGGLLEQFF	TGTGCCAGCAGCCCGGAGTGGGGAGGCCTCTTAGAGCAGTTCTTC
NA	TRBV7-6	16	TRBD1	TRBJ1-4	CASRPRGTGLGEKLFF	TGTGCCAGCAGACCCCGAGGGACAGGGCTCGGGGAAAAACTGTTTTTT
NA	TRBV21-1	17	NA	TRBJ2-7	CASSKEDQTALYYEQYF	TGTGCCAGCAGCAAAGAGGATCAGACAGCCTTATACTACGAGCAGTACTTC
NA	TRBV7-6	16	TRBD1	TRBJ1-1	CASSTTAGQGYTEAFF	TGTGCCAGCAGCACAACAGCCGGACAGGGTTACACTGAAGCTTTCTTT
NA	TRBV11-2	17	TRBD2	TRBJ2-1	CASSSRLAARSYNEQFF	TGTGCCAGCAGCTCCAGACTAGCGGCCCGCTCCTACAATGAGCAGTTCTTC
NA	TRBV7-6	15	TRBD2	TRBJ2-1	CASSIEAGVYNEQFF	TGTGCCAGCAGCATAGAAGCGGGGGTCTACAATGAGCAGTTCTTC
NA	TRBV5-4	16	TRBD2	TRBJ2-7	CASSFKREDLGHEQYF	TGTGCCAGCAGCTTCAAGCGGGAGGACCTGGGCCACGAGCAGTACTTC
NA	TRBV27	15	TRBD1	TRBJ1-1	CASSLGTGGDTEAFF	TGTGCCAGCAGTTTAGGGACAGGGGGGGACACTGAAGCTTTCTTT
NA	TRBV4-1	17	TRBD2	TRBJ2-1	CASSQEGLVAGYNEQFF	TGCGCCAGCAGCCAAGAGGGTCTGGTAGCGGGATACAATGAGCAGTTCTTC
NA	TRBV5-1	16	TRBD1	TRBJ2-1	CASSFRHRGLGNEQFF	TGCGCCAGCAGCTTTCGTCACAGGGGGCTGGGGAATGAGCAGTTCTTC
NA	TRBV2	16	NA	TRBJ1-6	CASTRSLSSYNSPLHF	TGTGCCAGCACCCGGTCGCTGAGCTCCTATAATTCACCCCTCCACTTT
NA	TRBV6-6	16	NA	TRBJ1-2	CASSYARGWIDYGYTF	TGTGCCAGCAGTTACGCTAGGGGATGGATCGATTATGGCTACACCTTC
NA	TRBV2	15	TRBD1	TRBJ1-5	CASSDLQGAVQPQHF	TGTGCCAGCAGTGACCTTCAGGGGGCAGTTCAGCCCCAGCATTTT
NA	TRBV15	14	NA	TRBJ1-1	CATSRATGNTEAFF	TGTGCCACCAGCAGAGCCACAGGGAACACTGAAGCTTTCTTT
few	TRBV28	16	NA	TRBJ1-3	CASSLLVPTPGNTIYF	TGTGCCAGCAGTTTATTAGTACCTACCCCCGGAAACACCATATATTTT
once	TRBV29-1	15	NA	TRBJ2-5	CSVDLQQGPQETQYF	TGCAGCGTCGACTTACAACAGGGACCCCAAGAGACCCAGTACTTC
NA	TRBV6-5	16	NA	TRBJ2-7	CASSYAYEGYSDEQYF	TGTGCCAGCAGTTACGCTTATGAGGGATATTCGGATGAGCAGTACTTC
NA	TRBV6-1	13	TRBD1	TRBJ2-3	CASNRDRSDTQYF	TGTGCCAGCAATCGGGACAGATCGGATACGCAGTATTTT
NA	TRBV30	14	TRBD1	TRBJ1-1	CAWSPGTGLTEAFF	TGTGCCTGGAGTCCCGGGACAGGGCTAACTGAAGCTTTCTTT
NA	TRBV6-5	14	NA	TRBJ1-2	CASSLAGNNYGYTF	TGTGCCAGCAGTTTGGCAGGGAATAACTATGGCTACACCTTC
NA	TRBV9	15	TRBD1	TRBJ1-2	CASSVEPGQAYGYTF	TGTGCCAGCAGCGTCGAACCGGGACAGGCCTATGGCTACACCTTC
NA	TRBV2	15	NA	TRBJ1-5	CASSEAGTQNQPQHF	TGTGCCAGCAGTGAAGCGGGGACTCAGAATCAGCCCCAGCATTTT
NA	TRBV4-1	16	NA	TRBJ2-1	CASSLELAAWDNEQFF	TGCGCCAGCAGCCTCGAACTGGCGGCATGGGACAATGAGCAGTTCTTC
NA	TRBV6-1	15	TRBD1	TRBJ2-1	CASSAGTGGHSEQFF	TGTGCCAGCAGTGCCGGGACAGGGGGTCATAGTGAGCAGTTCTTC
NA	TRBV5-6	17	NA	TRBJ2-7	CASSLAPPGQGGYEQYF	TGTGCCAGCAGCTTGGCTCCACCGGGACAAGGGGGCTACGAGCAGTACTTC
once	TRBV6-1	16	TRBD1	TRBJ2-7	CASSEAVGSGQFEQYF	TGTGCCAGCAGTGAAGCAGTCGGGTCGGGACAGTTCGAGCAGTACTTC